This T cell receptor (beta chain) was documented in a study of vaccination effects on CD4 cells after COVID-19. Overall study context: Two recovered convalescent patients were sampled 16 days and one week pre-vaccination.

CD4+ T cells specific for antigen were expanded with viral peptide pools by the ViraFEST assay before sequencing. Following a 10-day culture, CD4+ T cells were purified. Infection with SARS-CoV-2 occurred in the person between March and December 2020, and PCR confirmed it. In culture with around 10 IU/ml IL-2 and around 10 ug/ml peptides, PBMC were grown at two million per well. Cells had half their medium changed to IL-2 medium on days 3 and 7. Comment on this clone: The antigen remains undetermined.

V shed 5 bases and J shed 8 bases, with 19 bases lying between them. This CDR3 has 15 amino acids. CDR1 SGHTA and CDR2 FQGNSA come from the germline V gene. The protocol was immunoSEQ multiplex PCR, while the TCRdb copy is restricted to in-frame clones and leaves out a portion. The table has 24,000 or so clones, 60% to 80% seen once. The sequenced sample was CD4+ T cells from PBMCs cultured with HCoV-NL63 spike peptides, obtained before COVID-19 vaccination. This sequence was found in a human donor who had a prior SARS-CoV-2 infection. This chain connects TRBV7-2 to TRBJ2-1; D possibly corresponds to TRBD2 (6 bases). DNA of the CDR3: TGTGCCAGCAGCCCCCGACTAGGAGGTTCGGATGAGCAGTTCTTC. The encoded protein is CASSPRLGGSDEQFF.